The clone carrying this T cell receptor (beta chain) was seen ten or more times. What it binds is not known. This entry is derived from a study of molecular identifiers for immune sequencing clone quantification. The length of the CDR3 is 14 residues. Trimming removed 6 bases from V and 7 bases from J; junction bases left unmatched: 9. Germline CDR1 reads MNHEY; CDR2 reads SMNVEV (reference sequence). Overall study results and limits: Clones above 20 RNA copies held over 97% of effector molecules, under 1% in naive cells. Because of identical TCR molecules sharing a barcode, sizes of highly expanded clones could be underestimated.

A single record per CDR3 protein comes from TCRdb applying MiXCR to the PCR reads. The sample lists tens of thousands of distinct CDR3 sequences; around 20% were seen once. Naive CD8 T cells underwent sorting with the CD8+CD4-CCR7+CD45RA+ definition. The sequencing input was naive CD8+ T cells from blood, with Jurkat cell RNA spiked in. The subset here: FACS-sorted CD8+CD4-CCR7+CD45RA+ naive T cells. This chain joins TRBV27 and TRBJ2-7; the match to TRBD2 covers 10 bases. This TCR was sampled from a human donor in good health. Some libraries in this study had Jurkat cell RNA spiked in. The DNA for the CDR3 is TGTGCCAGCAGCCATTACCCGACTAGCGGGGAGCAGTACTTC. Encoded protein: CASSHYPTSGEQYF.